This passage covers 30 T cell receptor beta chains from one sample sequenced in a study of shared clonotypes between healthy human individuals. Here immunoSEQ multiplex PCR was the method, and the copy in TCRdb shows in-frame clones only, minus some. The data hold just over 2,000,000 clones, with 95% observed a single time. Sequencing used naive CD4+ T cells sorted from blood. Documented subset: CD45RA+ positively selected. These receptors came from a man aged 18 to 29 in good health.

The genes are TRBV6-5 and TRBJ2-1, with TRBD2 matching over 14 bases. With 2 bases clipped from V and 10 bases from J, the junction kept 7 bases outside the gene matches. This CDR3 is built from 16 residues. Germline CDR1 and CDR2: MNHEY and SVGAGI. In DNA form, the CDR3 reads TGTGCCAGCAGTTACGGGACTAGCGGGAGCCAATTCGAGCAGTTCTTC. Translated: CASSYGTSGSQFEQFF.

The rearrangement links TRBV27 to TRBJ2-4; no reliable D call. Germline V lookup: CDR1 MNHEY, CDR2 SMNVEV (reference sequence). This CDR3 has 13 amino acids. The ends were cut back, 2 bases at V and 9 bases at J, with 11 bases in the middle. This CDR3 reads CASSLGHSGIQYF. In DNA form, the CDR3 reads TGTGCCAGCAGTTTAGGGCACTCGGGCATTCAGTACTTC.

The V call is TRBV6-5, the J call TRBJ1-2; a weak D match, TRBD1 (5 bases). The germline V gene encodes CDR1 MNHEY and CDR2 SVGAGI. The CDR3 is made up of 13 amino acids. V shed 6 bases and J shed 4 bases, with 12 bases lying between them. The CDR3 loop is CASRSPGFYGYTF. CDR3 coding DNA: TGTGCCAGCAGGTCCCCAGGGTTCTATGGCTACACCTTC.

Details on this clone: Other DNA sequences in the sample encode the same CDR3. V is TRBV7-9 and J is TRBJ2-7, with 10 bases fitting TRBD1. The V gene's germline CDR1 is SEHNR and CDR2 FQNEAQ (reference sequence). Trimming removed 5 bases from V and 0 bases from J; junction bases left unmatched: 4. The CDR3 sequence is 15 residues long. The CDR3 loop reads CASSPRDRGSYEQYF. For the CDR3, the DNA is TGTGCCAGCAGCCCGCGGGACAGGGGCTCCTACGAGCAGTACTTC.

The V call is TRBV11-2, the J call TRBJ2-1, with 8 bases that match TRBD2. Germline V CDR1 and CDR2: SGHAT, FQNNGV. V dropped 1 base and J dropped 14; count of bases not matched to a gene: 4. This CDR3 is built from 12 residues. CDR3 amino acids: CASSLAGLGEFF. For the CDR3, the DNA is TGTGCCAGCAGCTTAGCGGGACTAGGGGAGTTCTTC.

A word on this clone: Other DNA sequences in this specimen translate into the identical CDR3. This chain joins TRBV18 and TRBJ2-2; D gene ambiguous. The CDR3 is 14 amino acids. Trimming removed 3 bases at V and 2 bases at J, with 7 bases between. Germline CDR1 KGHSH, CDR2 LQKENI. The CDR3 loop is CASSPTENTGELFF. CDR3 sequence (DNA): TGTGCCAGCTCACCTACGGAAAACACCGGGGAGCTGTTTTTT.

The genes are TRBV19 and TRBJ1-1; D is unclear. Germline lookup yields CDR1 LNHDA and CDR2 SQIVND (reference sequence). The V and J ends lost 5 bases and 0 bases respectively, with 13 bases between them. The CDR3 covers 15 residues. As DNA, the CDR3 is TGTGCCAGTAGTCCCGGTGGGGTGGTGAACACTGAAGCTTTCTTT. Translation gives CASSPGGVVNTEAFF. The full variable domain, with the rest looked up from reference TRBV19 and TRBJ1-1, is DGGITQSPKYLFRKEGQNVTLSCEQNLNHDAMYWYRQDPGQGLRLIYYSQIVNDFQKGDIAEGYSVSREKKESFPLTVTSAQKNPTAFYLCASSPGGVVNTEAFFGQGTRLTVV.

CDR3 amino acids: CASSITTGNQPQHF. CDR3 DNA: TGTGCCAGTAGTATAACGACAGGCAATCAGCCCCAGCATTTT. The rearrangement uses TRBV19 and TRBJ1-5; perhaps TRBD1 as D (5 bases). The germline V and J ends were trimmed by 2 bases and 2 bases, with 7 bases remaining between them. In germline, CDR1 is LNHDA, CDR2 SQIVND (reference sequence). CDR3 length: 14 amino acids.

The table lists this clone with a few counts. Additional DNA sequences in this sample encode the identical CDR3. V usage is TRBV5-4 and J usage is TRBJ2-1; D possibly corresponds to TRBD1 (6 bases). Trimming removed 4 bases at V and 9 bases at J, with 11 bases between. Germline values: CDR1 SGHNT, CDR2 YYREEE (reference sequence). This CDR3 contains 12 residues. The CDR3 DNA follows: TGTGCCAGCAGCCGGGACAATCTTGAGCAGTTCTTC. This codes for CASSRDNLEQFF.

CDR3 in amino acids: CASSIDLGTDTQYF. The DNA for the CDR3 is TGTGCCAGTAGTATAGATTTGGGGACAGATACGCAGTATTTT. The chain couples TRBV19 to TRBJ2-3; no definite D call. The CDR3 length is 14 residues. Between the trimmed V and J ends, which lost 0 bases and 3 bases, there was a span of 7 bases. Germline CDR1 and CDR2: LNHDA and SQIVND (reference sequence). The full variable domain, its missing parts supplied by reference TRBV19 and TRBJ2-3, is DGGITQSPKYLFRKEGQNVTLSCEQNLNHDAMYWYRQDPGQGLRLIYYSQIVNDFQKGDIAEGYSVSREKKESFPLTVTSAQKNPTAFYLCASSIDLGTDTQYFGPGTRLTVL.

This chain joins TRBV5-4 and TRBJ2-5, with 7 positions matching TRBD2. From germline, CDR1 is SGHNT and CDR2 YYREEE (reference sequence). Germline trimming cut 3 bases from V and 1 base from J; bases unmatched to any gene: 9. The CDR3 has 16 residues. This chain's CDR3 is CASSSRAGVPQETQYF. The CDR3 DNA sequence: TGTGCCAGCAGCTCCCGGGCGGGAGTGCCCCAAGAGACCCAGTACTTC.

The rearrangement joins TRBV9 to TRBJ2-3; 12 bases match TRBD1. CDR1 and CDR2 from the germline V gene are SGDLS and YYNGEE. CDR3 length: 18 amino acids. J gave up 0 bases and V 3 bases, and 8 bases lay outside the gene matches. The CDR3 DNA follows: TGTGCCAGCAGCGCGGGACAGGGGGCTATCCTTAGCACAGATACGCAGTATTTT. It translates to CASSAGQGAILSTDTQYF.

The chain uses TRBV9 and TRBJ2-7; unclear D gene. The V gene lost 3 bases and the J gene lost 0 bases, with 10 bases spanning the gap. CDR3 length: 14 amino acids. Germline CDR1 and CDR2: SGDLS and YYNGEE. This CDR3 is CASSAGTSSYEQYF. The CDR3 DNA reads as TGTGCCAGCAGCGCCGGAACTTCCTCCTACGAGCAGTACTTC.

Turning to this clone: A clone one base away is much larger, so this may be a read error. Other DNA sequences in the sample encode the same CDR3. The chain combines TRBV29-1 with TRBJ1-1; D is possibly TRBD1 (6 bases). This CDR3 comprises 12 residues. Trimming pared 7 bases from V and 1 base from J, leaving 10 bases between. Germline lookup yields CDR1 SQVTM and CDR2 ANQGSEA. The CDR3 is CSAGQKNTEAFF. In DNA form, the CDR3 reads TGCAGCGCCGGACAGAAGAACACTGAAGCTTTCTTT.

This chain uses TRBV2 with TRBJ1-2, with D perhaps TRBD1 (5 bases). Germline CDR1 and CDR2: SNHLY and FYNNEI. The CDR3 totals 12 residues. Trimming removed 8 bases from V and 8 bases from J, with 15 bases in between. CDR3 in amino acids: CASWTGATGYTF. The CDR3 nucleotides read TGTGCCAGCTGGACTGGGGCTACGGGCTACACCTTC.

This clone appeared once. The V gene is TRBV6-6, the J gene TRBJ2-4; no reliable D call. Deletions cut 6 bases from V and 3 bases from J, with 9 bases between. Per the germline V gene, CDR1 is MNHNY and CDR2 is SVGAGI (reference sequence). The CDR3 is 13 amino acids. CDR3 sequence: CASSLSGKNIQYF. CDR3 sequence (DNA): TGTGCCAGCAGCCTCTCAGGCAAAAACATTCAGTACTTC.

The chain joins TRBV6-5 to TRBJ2-7, with 10 positions matching TRBD1. The CDR3 sequence is 15 residues long. J was trimmed by 3 bases and V by 6 bases; bases with no gene match: 8. Germline CDR1 is MNHEY and CDR2 is SVGAGI. For the CDR3, the DNA is TGTGCCAGCAGATCACCGGGACAGGGGATCTACGAGCAGTACTTC. Translation: CASRSPGQGIYEQYF.

The V call is TRBV19, the J call TRBJ2-6; D remains ambiguous. CDR1 is LNHDA and CDR2 is SQIVND in the germline V gene (reference sequence). Trimming removed 3 bases from V and 4 bases from J, with 10 bases in between. CDR3 length: 15 residues. CDR3 in amino acids: CASSIPANGANVLTF. In DNA form, the CDR3 reads TGTGCCAGTAGTATCCCAGCGAACGGGGCCAACGTCCTGACTTTC.

The J gene is TRBJ2-1, the V gene TRBV5-1, with TRBD2 matching 7 bases. The germline gives CDR1 SGHRS, CDR2 YFSETQ. Germline trimming cut 4 bases from V and 6 bases from J; bases unmatched to any gene: 13. This CDR3 has 16 residues. In DNA form, the CDR3 reads TGCGCCAGCAGCCTGGGCAGCGGGGTCTATCTCAATGAGCAGTTCTTC. It translates to CASSLGSGVYLNEQFF.

This sequence joins TRBV2 and TRBJ2-5; maybe TRBD1 (7 bases). Germline lookup yields CDR1 SNHLY and CDR2 FYNNEI. V lost 6 bases to trimming and J lost 2 bases, with 25 bases between them. This CDR3 spans 18 amino acids. CDR3 residues: CASSVAVGVTGRQETQYF. The DNA of the CDR3 is TGTGCCAGCAGCGTCGCGGTGGGGGTGACAGGGAGGCAAGAGACCCAGTACTTC.

The chain's CDR3 is CAISGFQDGHGYEQYF. For the CDR3, the DNA is TGTGCCATCAGTGGATTTCAGGACGGCCACGGGTACGAGCAGTACTTC. The chain links TRBV10-3 to TRBJ2-7, with no clear D. Germline V lookup: CDR1 ENHRY, CDR2 SYGVKD. This CDR3 has 16 amino acids. The V end was cut by 4 bases, the J end by 4 bases, with 20 bases between.

The CDR3 coding sequence is TGTGCCAGCAGCTTTGCCGGTGGCACTGAAGCTTTCTTT. This gives the protein CASSFAGGTEAFF. This sequence joins TRBV7-9 and TRBJ1-1; D not resolved. Trimming shortened V by 3 bases and J by 4 bases, and 9 bases separated the two germline ends. The CDR3 covers 13 residues. Germline CDR1 SEHNR, CDR2 FQNEAQ (reference sequence).

The chain joins TRBV2 to TRBJ1-4; TRBD1 aligns across 9 bases. V shed 9 bases, J shed 5 bases, and the junction held 7 bases outside the gene matches. Germline CDR1 reads SNHLY; CDR2 reads FYNNEI. The CDR3 is made up of 14 amino acids. This chain's CDR3 is CASAGTGINEKLFF. The DNA for the CDR3 is TGTGCCAGTGCCGGGACAGGGATAAATGAAAAACTGTTTTTT. Complete variable domain (other parts from reference TRBV2 and TRBJ1-4): EPEVTQTPSHQVTQMGQEVILRCVPISNHLYFYWYRQILGQKVEFLVSFYNNEISEKSEIFDDQFSVERPDGSNFTLKIRSTKLEDSAMYFCASAGTGINEKLFFGSGTQLSVL.

V and J are TRBV7-9 and TRBJ2-4; D is tentatively TRBD1 or TRBD2 (5 bases each). Germline V gene lookup returns CDR1 SEHNR and CDR2 FQNEAQ (reference sequence). Trimming took off 1 base at V and 5 bases at J, with 12 bases between the two ends. This CDR3 spans 15 amino acids. DNA of the CDR3: TGTGCCAGCAGCTTAGTGGGGGATGGCGAAAACATTCAGTACTTC. Translated: CASSLVGDGENIQYF. Full variable domain (missing parts from reference TRBV7-9 and TRBJ2-4): DTGVSQNPRHKITKRGQNVTFRCDPISEHNRLYWYRQTLGQGPEFLTYFQNEAQLEKSRLLSDRFSAERPKGSFSTLEIQRTEQGDSAMYLCASSLVGDGENIQYFGAGTRLSVL.

The chain combines TRBV5-1 with TRBJ1-1, with D perhaps TRBD1 (5 bases). Germline V lookup: CDR1 SGHRS, CDR2 YFSETQ. V was cut by 4 bases and J by 0 bases, with 10 bases left in between. The CDR3 consists of 14 residues. CDR3 region: CASSEGNMNTEAFF. DNA of the CDR3: TGCGCCAGCAGCGAGGGGAACATGAACACTGAAGCTTTCTTT.

This clone was detected a few times. This chain connects TRBV5-8 to TRBJ1-5, with D possibly being TRBD1 (6 bases). This CDR3 has 16 amino acids. V shed 3 bases and J shed 4 bases, with 17 bases lying between them. Germline CDR1 is SGHTS and CDR2 is YDEGEE. The CDR3 sequence: CASSYGGASKNQPQHF. The CDR3 DNA reads TGTGCCAGCAGCTACGGGGGGGCAAGCAAGAATCAGCCCCAGCATTTT.

The V and J genes are TRBV7-2 and TRBJ2-5; 9 bases agree with TRBD2. This CDR3 contains 15 residues. In germline, CDR1 is SGHTA, CDR2 FQGNSA. Germline trimming cut 0 bases from V and 4 bases from J; bases unmatched to any gene: 3. CDR3 DNA sequence: TGTGCCAGCAGCTTAGCGGCGGGAGGGACAGAGACCCAGTACTTC. This gives the protein CASSLAAGGTETQYF.

The chain has TRBV5-1 and TRBJ2-5; 7 bases match TRBD2. The CDR3 length is 14 residues. With 6 bases clipped from V and 1 base from J, the junction kept 6 bases outside the gene matches. Germline lookup yields CDR1 SGHRS and CDR2 YFSETQ. CDR3 sequence (DNA): TGCGCCAGCAATGGCGGGGGATCCCAAGAGACCCAGTACTTC. As protein: CASNGGGSQETQYF.

The rearrangement uses TRBV19 and TRBJ2-5, with unresolved D. V was clipped by 4 bases and J by 5 bases, with 11 bases between them. Germline CDR1 LNHDA, CDR2 SQIVND (reference sequence). CDR3 length: 13 amino acids. The DNA of the CDR3 is TGTGCCAGTAGTACTGTAAATCGGGAGACCCAGTACTTC. Amino acids: CASSTVNRETQYF.

As to this clone: The sample carries other DNA sequences with the same CDR3. The chain couples TRBV10-3 to TRBJ1-1, with unresolved D. The germline V and J ends were trimmed by 4 bases and 8 bases, with 8 bases remaining between them. The CDR3 has 11 amino acids. The germline CDR1 and CDR2 sequences are ENHRY and SYGVKD. The CDR3 spells CAISGGTEAFF. The DNA for the CDR3 is TGTGCCATCAGTGGAGGCACGGAAGCTTTCTTT.